The clone carrying this T cell receptor beta chain was counted between two and nine times. Produced via immunoSEQ multiplex PCR; TCRdb's table is partial and in-frame only. The sample records about 180,000 clones, approximately 83% being singletons. The data stem from a study of blood T cell repertoires in COVID-19. For the study at large: Sites across the United States, Italy and Spain contributed samples from acute and convalescent COVID-19. PBMCs, B-cell-depleted T cells, or T cells were the source of the cDNA or gDNA that made up the material.

While infection was still active, Seattle patients were enrolled and then followed longitudinally. The CDR3 loop spans 13 amino acids. V gave up 6 bases and J gave up 5 bases, with 13 bases separating them. CDR1 is LNHDA, CDR2 SQIVND, per germline (reference sequence). The specimen sequenced was peripheral blood. The TCR sequence derives from a woman in her thirties or forties with COVID-19, enrolled during active disease. This chain links TRBV19 with TRBJ1-1; maybe TRBD1 (6 bases). The CDR3 bases are TGTGCCAGTAGACCACAGGGTGGGACTGAAGCTTTCTTT. Encoded protein: CASRPQGGTEAFF.